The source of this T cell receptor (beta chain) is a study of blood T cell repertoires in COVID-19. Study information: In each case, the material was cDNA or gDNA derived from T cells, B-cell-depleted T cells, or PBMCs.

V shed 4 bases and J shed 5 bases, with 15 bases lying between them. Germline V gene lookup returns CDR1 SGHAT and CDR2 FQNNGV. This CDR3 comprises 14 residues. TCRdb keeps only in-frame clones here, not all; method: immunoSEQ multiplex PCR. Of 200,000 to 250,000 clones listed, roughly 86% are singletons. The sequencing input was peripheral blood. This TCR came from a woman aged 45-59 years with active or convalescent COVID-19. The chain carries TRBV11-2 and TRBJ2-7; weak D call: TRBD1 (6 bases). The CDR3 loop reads CASSSLLTGHEQYF. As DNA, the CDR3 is TGTGCCAGCAGCTCCTTACTGACAGGCCACGAGCAGTACTTC.